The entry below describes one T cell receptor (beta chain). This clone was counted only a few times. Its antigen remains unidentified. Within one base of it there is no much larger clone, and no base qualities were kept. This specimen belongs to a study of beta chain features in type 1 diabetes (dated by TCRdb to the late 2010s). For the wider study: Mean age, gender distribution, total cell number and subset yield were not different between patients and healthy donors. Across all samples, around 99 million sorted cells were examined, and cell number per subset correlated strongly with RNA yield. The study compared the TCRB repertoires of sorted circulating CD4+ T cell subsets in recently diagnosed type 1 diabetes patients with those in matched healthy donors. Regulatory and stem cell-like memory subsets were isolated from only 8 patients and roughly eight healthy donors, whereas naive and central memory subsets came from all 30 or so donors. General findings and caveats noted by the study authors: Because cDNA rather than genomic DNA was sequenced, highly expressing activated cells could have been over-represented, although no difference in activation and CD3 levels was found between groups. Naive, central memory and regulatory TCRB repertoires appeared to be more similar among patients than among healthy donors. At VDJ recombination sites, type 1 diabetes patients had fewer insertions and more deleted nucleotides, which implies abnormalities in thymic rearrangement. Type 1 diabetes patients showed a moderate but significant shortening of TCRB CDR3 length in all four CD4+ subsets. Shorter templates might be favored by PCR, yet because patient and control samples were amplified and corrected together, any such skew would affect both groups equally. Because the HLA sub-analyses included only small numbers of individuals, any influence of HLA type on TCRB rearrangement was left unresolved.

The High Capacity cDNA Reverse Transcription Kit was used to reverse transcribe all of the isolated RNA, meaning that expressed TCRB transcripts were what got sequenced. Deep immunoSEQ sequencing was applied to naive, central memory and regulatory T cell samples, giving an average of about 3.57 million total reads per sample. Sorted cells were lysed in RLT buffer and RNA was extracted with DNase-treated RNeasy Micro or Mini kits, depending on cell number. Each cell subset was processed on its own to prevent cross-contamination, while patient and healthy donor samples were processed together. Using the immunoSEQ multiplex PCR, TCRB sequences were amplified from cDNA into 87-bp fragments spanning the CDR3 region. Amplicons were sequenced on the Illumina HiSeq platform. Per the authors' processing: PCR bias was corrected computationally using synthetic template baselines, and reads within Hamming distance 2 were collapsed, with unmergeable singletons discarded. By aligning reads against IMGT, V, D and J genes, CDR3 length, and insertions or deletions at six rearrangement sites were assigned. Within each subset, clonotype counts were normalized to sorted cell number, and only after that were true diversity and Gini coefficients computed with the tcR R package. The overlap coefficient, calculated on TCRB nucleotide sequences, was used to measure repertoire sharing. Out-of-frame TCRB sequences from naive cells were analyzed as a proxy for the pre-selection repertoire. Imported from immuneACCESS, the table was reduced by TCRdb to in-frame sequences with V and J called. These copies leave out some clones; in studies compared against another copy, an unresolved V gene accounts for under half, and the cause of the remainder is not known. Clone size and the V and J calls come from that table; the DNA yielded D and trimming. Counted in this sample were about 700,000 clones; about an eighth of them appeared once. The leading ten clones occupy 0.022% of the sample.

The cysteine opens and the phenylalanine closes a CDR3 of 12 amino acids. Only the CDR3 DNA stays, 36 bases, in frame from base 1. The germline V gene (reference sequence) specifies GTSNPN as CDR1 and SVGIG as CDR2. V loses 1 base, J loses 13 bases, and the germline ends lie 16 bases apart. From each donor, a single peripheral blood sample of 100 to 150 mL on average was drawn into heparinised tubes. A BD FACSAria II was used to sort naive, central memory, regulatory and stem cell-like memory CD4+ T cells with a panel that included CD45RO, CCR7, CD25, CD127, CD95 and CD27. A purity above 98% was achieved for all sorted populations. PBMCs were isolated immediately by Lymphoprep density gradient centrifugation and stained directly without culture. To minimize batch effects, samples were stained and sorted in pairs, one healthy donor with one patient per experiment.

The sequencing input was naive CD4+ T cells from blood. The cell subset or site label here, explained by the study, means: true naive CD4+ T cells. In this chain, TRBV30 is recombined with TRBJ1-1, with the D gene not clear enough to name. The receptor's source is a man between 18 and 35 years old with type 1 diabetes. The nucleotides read TGTGCCTGGAGTGCCCTCCCCCCCCGGGTTTTCTTT. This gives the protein CAWSALPPRVFF.